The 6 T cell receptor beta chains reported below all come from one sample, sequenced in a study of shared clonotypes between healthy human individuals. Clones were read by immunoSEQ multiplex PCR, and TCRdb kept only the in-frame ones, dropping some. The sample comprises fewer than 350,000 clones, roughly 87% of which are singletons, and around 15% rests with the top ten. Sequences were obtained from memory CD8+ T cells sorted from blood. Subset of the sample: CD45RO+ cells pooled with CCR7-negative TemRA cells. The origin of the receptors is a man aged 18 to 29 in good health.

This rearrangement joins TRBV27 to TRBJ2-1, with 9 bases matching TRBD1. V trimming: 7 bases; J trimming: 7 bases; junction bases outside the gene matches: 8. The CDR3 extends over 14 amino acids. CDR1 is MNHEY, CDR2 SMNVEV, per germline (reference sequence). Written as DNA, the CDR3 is TGTGCCAGCACTCCCGGGACAGGGTTAAATGAGCAGTTCTTC. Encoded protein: CASTPGTGLNEQFF.

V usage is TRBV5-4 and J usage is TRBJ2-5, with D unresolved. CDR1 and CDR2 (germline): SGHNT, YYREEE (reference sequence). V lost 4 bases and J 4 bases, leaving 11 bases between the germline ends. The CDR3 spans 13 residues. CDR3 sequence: CASSQRVPETQYF. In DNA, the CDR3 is TGTGCCAGCAGCCAGAGAGTCCCAGAGACCCAGTACTTC.

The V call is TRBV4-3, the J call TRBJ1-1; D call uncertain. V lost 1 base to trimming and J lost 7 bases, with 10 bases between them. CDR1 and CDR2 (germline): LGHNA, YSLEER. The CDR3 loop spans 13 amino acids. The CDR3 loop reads CASSQGGGFEAFF. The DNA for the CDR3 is TGCGCCAGCAGCCAAGGGGGAGGGTTTGAAGCTTTCTTT.

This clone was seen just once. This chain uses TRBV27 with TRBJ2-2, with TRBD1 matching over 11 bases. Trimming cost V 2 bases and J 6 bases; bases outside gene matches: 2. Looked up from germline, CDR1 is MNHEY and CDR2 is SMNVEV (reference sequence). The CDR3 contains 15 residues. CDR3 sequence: CASSLGTGGSGELFF. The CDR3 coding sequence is TGTGCCAGCAGTTTAGGGACAGGGGGATCCGGGGAGCTGTTTTTT.

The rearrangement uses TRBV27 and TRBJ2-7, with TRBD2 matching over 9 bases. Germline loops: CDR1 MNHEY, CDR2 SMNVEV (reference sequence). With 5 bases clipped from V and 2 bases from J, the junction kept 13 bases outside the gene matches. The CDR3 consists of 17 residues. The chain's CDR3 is CASSLLGLAGLTYEQYF. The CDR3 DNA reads TGTGCCAGCAGTCTCCTTGGCCTAGCGGGATTAACCTACGAGCAGTACTTC.

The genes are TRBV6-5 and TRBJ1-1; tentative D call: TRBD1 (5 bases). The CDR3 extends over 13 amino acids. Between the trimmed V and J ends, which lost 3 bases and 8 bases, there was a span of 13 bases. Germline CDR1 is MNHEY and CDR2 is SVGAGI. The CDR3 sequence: CASSYQGGQEAFF. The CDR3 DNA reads TGTGCCAGCAGTTATCAGGGAGGTCAGGAAGCTTTCTTT.